The subject of this entry is one T cell receptor (beta chain). Its antigen is unknown. The PCR was carried out with 60 Vbeta primers and 13 Jbeta primers. Per the original methods: It was a later analysis that counted roughly 80 million unique TCR beta chains, of which 8.5 million to 12 million were shared. The method was immunoSEQ multiplex PCR; TCRdb's version includes in-frame clones alone and lacks a portion of them. The V and J calls and clone size are taken from that table; D and trimming were inferred from the DNA. The sample table sets out about 60,000 clones. This sample was taken from a study of cytomegalovirus exposure and HLA in healthy donors. Germline-derived CDR1 and CDR2 are MDHEN and SYDVKM. This CDR3 has 14 amino acids. Trimming shortened V by 6 bases and J by 5 bases, and 14 bases separated the two germline ends. Points from the study as a whole: The study had only CMV serostatus as immune exposure information. In a later analysis, a genetic analysis reported fewer productive-TCR N-insertions in an Asian-associated ancestry cluster than the cohort average.

The sequence was collected from a man aged 50 to 59 in good health and CMV-seropositive. Sequencing used PBMCs. The chain has TRBV28 and TRBJ2-1; possibly TRBD2 for D (6 bases). The CDR3, as DNA: TGTGCCAGCAGGCTGGGCGGGGTTCACAATGAGCAGTTCTTC. Translating gives CASRLGGVHNEQFF.